This T cell receptor beta chain was recorded in a study of cytomegalovirus exposure and HLA in healthy donors. The PCR contained 60 Vbeta and 13 Jbeta primers. TCRdb keeps only in-frame clones here, not all; method: immunoSEQ multiplex PCR. The table records tens of thousands of clones, roughly 80% of them present only once. CDR1 MGHRA and CDR2 YSYEKL come from the germline V gene. The length of the CDR3 is 15 residues. Trimming pared 3 bases from V and 4 bases from J, leaving 16 bases between. This chain connects TRBV4-1 to TRBJ2-7; D is perhaps TRBD1 (5 bases). Material for sequencing was PBMCs. The clonotype originates from a man aged 35 to 55 in good health and CMV-seronegative. The CDR3 DNA is TGCGCCAGCAGCCACCCCGTAGGGGCTAAGTACGAGCAGTACTTC. Its translation: CASSHPVGAKYEQYF.